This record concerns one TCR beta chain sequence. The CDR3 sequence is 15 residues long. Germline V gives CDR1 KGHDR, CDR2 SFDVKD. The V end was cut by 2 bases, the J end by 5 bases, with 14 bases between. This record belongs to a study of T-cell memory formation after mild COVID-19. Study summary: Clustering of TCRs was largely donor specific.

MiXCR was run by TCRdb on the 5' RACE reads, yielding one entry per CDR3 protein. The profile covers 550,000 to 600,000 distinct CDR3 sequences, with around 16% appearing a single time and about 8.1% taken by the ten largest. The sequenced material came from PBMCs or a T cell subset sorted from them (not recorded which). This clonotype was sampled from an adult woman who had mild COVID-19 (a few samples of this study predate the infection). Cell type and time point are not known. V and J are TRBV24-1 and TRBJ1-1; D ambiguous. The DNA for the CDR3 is TGTGCCACCAGTGATTCCACAACCTTGCGGACTGAAGCTTTCTTT. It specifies CATSDSTTLRTEAFF.